This is a list of T cell receptor beta chains from one sample in a study of T cell repertoires in cytomegalovirus infection. TCRdb reprocessed the reads with MiXCR, giving one entry per CDR3 protein. Of about 46,000 distinct CDR3 sequences in the sample, 20% to 25% were seen once. Their antigens remain unidentified. The sequencing sample was made of PBMCs, sequenced either directly or after in vitro stimulation (not recorded which). Source of these receptors: a human donor in good health (CMV status not recorded). Some clones in this sample may be carry-over from other donors' samples. Each CDR3 is given with its conserved first and last residue. The D gene is left open where the match is weak. A row's size may be missing; if present it is once, few, many or a size class.

abundance: few; d_gene: -; v_gene: TRBV12-3/TRBV12-4; j_gene: TRBJ2-7; CDR3aa: CASSLAKAFEQYF; CDR3nt: TGTGCCAGCAGTTTAGCAAAGGCCTTCGAGCAGTACTTC
abundance: few; d_gene: TRBD2; v_gene: TRBV20-1; j_gene: TRBJ2-7; CDR3aa: CSAATPSGLYEQYF; CDR3nt: TGCAGTGCTGCGACGCCTAGCGGGCTCTACGAGCAGTACTTC
abundance: few; d_gene: -; v_gene: TRBV20-1; j_gene: TRBJ2-3; CDR3aa: CSARAPWDLTSTDTQYF; CDR3nt: TGCAGTGCTAGAGCACCCTGGGACTTAACTAGCACAGATACGCAGTATTTT
abundance: many; d_gene: -; v_gene: TRBV6-9; j_gene: TRBJ1-5; CDR3aa: CASSYQPQHF; CDR3nt: TGTGCCAGCAGTTACCAGCCCCAGCATTTT
abundance: many; d_gene: -; v_gene: TRBV6-1; j_gene: TRBJ1-1; CDR3aa: CASSELGKGTEAFF; CDR3nt: TGTGCCAGCAGTGAACTGGGTAAGGGCACTGAAGCTTTCTTT
abundance: few; d_gene: -; v_gene: TRBV29-1; j_gene: TRBJ2-7; CDR3aa: CSVARRLGYEQYF; CDR3nt: TGCAGCGTTGCCCGACGGTTGGGCTACGAGCAGTACTTC
abundance: many; d_gene: -; v_gene: TRBV20-1; j_gene: TRBJ1-4; CDR3aa: CSAHPQGFEKLFF; CDR3nt: TGCAGTGCCCACCCCCAGGGTTTTGAAAAACTGTTTTTT
abundance: -; d_gene: TRBD1; v_gene: TRBV29-1; j_gene: TRBJ1-5; CDR3aa: CSVAGQGNQPQHF; CDR3nt: TGCAGCGTTGCCGGACAGGGCAATCAGCCCCAGCATTTT
abundance: many; d_gene: -; v_gene: TRBV7-2; j_gene: TRBJ2-1; CDR3aa: CASSLGYRARSYNEQFF; CDR3nt: TGTGCCAGCAGCTTAGGGTACAGGGCTCGCTCCTACAATGAGCAGTTCTTC
abundance: few; d_gene: -; v_gene: TRBV4-3; j_gene: TRBJ2-3; CDR3aa: CASSQDQRTDTQYF; CDR3nt: TGCGCCAGCAGCCAAGATCAACGCACAGATACGCAGTATTTT
abundance: once; d_gene: -; v_gene: TRBV27; j_gene: TRBJ2-5; CDR3aa: CASSWTREETQYF; CDR3nt: TGTGCCAGCAGTTGGACCAGGGAAGAGACCCAGTACTTC
abundance: few; d_gene: TRBD2; v_gene: TRBV18; j_gene: TRBJ2-1; CDR3aa: CASSPPSSGGYEQFF; CDR3nt: TGTGCCAGCTCACCACCGTCTAGCGGGGGTTATGAGCAGTTCTTC
abundance: once; d_gene: -; v_gene: TRBV29-1; j_gene: TRBJ2-3; CDR3aa: CSVEDPRGELDTQYF; CDR3nt: TGCAGCGTTGAAGATCCGCGGGGAGAATTAGATACGCAGTATTTT
abundance: -; d_gene: -; v_gene: TRBV12-5; j_gene: TRBJ2-3; CDR3aa: CASGLGGTSSTDTQYF; CDR3nt: TGTGCTAGTGGTTTGGGCGGGACTTCAAGCACAGATACGCAGTATTTT
abundance: -; d_gene: TRBD1; v_gene: TRBV27; j_gene: TRBJ1-1; CDR3aa: CASSGQGARDTEAFF; CDR3nt: TGTGCCAGCAGTGGACAGGGGGCGCGGGACACTGAAGCTTTCTTT
abundance: few; d_gene: -; v_gene: TRBV5-4; j_gene: TRBJ2-5; CDR3aa: CASSVDQGRETQYF; CDR3nt: TGTGCCAGCAGCGTCGATCAGGGGCGGGAGACCCAGTACTTC
abundance: -; d_gene: -; v_gene: TRBV7-1; j_gene: TRBJ2-7; CDR3aa: CASSLSPPEKQYF; CDR3nt: TGTGCCAGCAGCCTGAGCCCCCCTGAGAAGCAGTACTTC
abundance: -; d_gene: TRBD1; v_gene: TRBV6-2/TRBV6-3; j_gene: TRBJ1-6; CDR3aa: CASSYDRESPLHF; CDR3nt: TGTGCCAGCAGTTACGACAGGGAATCACCCCTCCACTTT
abundance: -; d_gene: TRBD2; v_gene: TRBV7-6; j_gene: TRBJ2-1; CDR3aa: CASSKLAGGGYNEQFF; CDR3nt: TGTGCCAGCAGCAAGTTAGCGGGAGGAGGGTACAATGAGCAGTTCTTC
abundance: -; d_gene: TRBD1; v_gene: TRBV19; j_gene: TRBJ1-1; CDR3aa: CASSIGAGGVNTEAFF; CDR3nt: TGTGCCAGTAGTATTGGTGCAGGGGGCGTTAACACTGAAGCTTTCTTT
abundance: many; d_gene: TRBD2; v_gene: TRBV28; j_gene: TRBJ2-7; CDR3aa: CASSLPSGGRGEQYF; CDR3nt: TGTGCCAGCAGTTTACCTAGCGGGGGTAGGGGTGAGCAGTACTTC
abundance: many; d_gene: TRBD2; v_gene: TRBV4-1; j_gene: TRBJ2-3; CDR3aa: CASSQDSGGGRGDTQYF; CDR3nt: TGCGCCAGCAGCCAAGATTCCGGCGGGGGGCGAGGAGATACGCAGTATTTT
abundance: -; d_gene: TRBD1; v_gene: TRBV7-6; j_gene: TRBJ2-1; CDR3aa: CASSPDRDRGFPTYNEQFF; CDR3nt: TGTGCCAGCAGCCCAGACCGGGACAGGGGGTTCCCCACCTACAATGAGCAGTTCTTC
abundance: -; d_gene: TRBD2; v_gene: TRBV20-1; j_gene: TRBJ2-1; CDR3aa: CSARDLAGDSNEQFF; CDR3nt: TGCAGTGCTAGAGATCTCGCGGGGGATAGCAATGAGCAGTTCTTC
abundance: -; d_gene: TRBD1; v_gene: TRBV4-3; j_gene: TRBJ1-2; CDR3aa: CASSQDYSQGDYGYTF; CDR3nt: TGCGCCAGCAGCCAGGATTACTCACAGGGGGACTATGGCTACACCTTC
abundance: many; d_gene: -; v_gene: TRBV7-2; j_gene: TRBJ1-1; CDR3aa: CASSSTGNEAFF; CDR3nt: TGTGCCAGCAGCTCCACAGGTAATGAAGCTTTCTTT
abundance: many; d_gene: TRBD1; v_gene: TRBV28; j_gene: TRBJ2-5; CDR3aa: CASSSPGQGNRETQYF; CDR3nt: TGTGCCAGCAGTTCCCCGGGACAGGGGAATAGGGAGACCCAGTACTTC
abundance: -; d_gene: TRBD1; v_gene: TRBV6-1; j_gene: TRBJ2-3; CDR3aa: CASSYGDRAADTQYF; CDR3nt: TGTGCCAGCAGTTACGGGGACAGGGCTGCAGATACGCAGTATTTT
abundance: once; d_gene: -; v_gene: TRBV6-2/TRBV6-3; j_gene: TRBJ2-7; CDR3aa: CASSYGFSEQYF; CDR3nt: TGTGCCAGCAGTTACGGGTTCTCCGAGCAGTACTTC
abundance: few; d_gene: -; v_gene: TRBV20-1; j_gene: TRBJ2-5; CDR3aa: CSARPLTEETQYF; CDR3nt: TGCAGTGCTAGACCATTGACGGAAGAGACCCAGTACTTC
abundance: few; d_gene: -; v_gene: TRBV20-1; j_gene: TRBJ1-2; CDR3aa: CSAAEKKAANYGYTF; CDR3nt: TGCAGTGCCGCAGAGAAGAAAGCGGCAAACTATGGCTACACCTTC
abundance: -; d_gene: -; v_gene: TRBV11-2; j_gene: TRBJ1-2; CDR3aa: CASSLEAGIGGYTF; CDR3nt: TGTGCCAGCAGCTTAGAGGCGGGTATAGGTGGCTACACCTTC
abundance: few; d_gene: -; v_gene: TRBV4-2; j_gene: TRBJ1-5; CDR3aa: CASSQVHGGKNQPQHF; CDR3nt: TGTGCCAGCAGCCAAGTTCACGGAGGGAAGAATCAGCCCCAGCATTTT
abundance: few; d_gene: TRBD1; v_gene: TRBV4-1; j_gene: TRBJ2-7; CDR3aa: CASSPPGQSYEQYF; CDR3nt: TGCGCCAGCAGCCCCCCGGGACAGAGCTACGAGCAGTACTTC
abundance: medium-sized; d_gene: -; v_gene: TRBV7-2; j_gene: TRBJ2-7; CDR3aa: CASSSPGNAQYF; CDR3nt: TGTGCCAGCAGCTCACCGGGAAACGCGCAGTACTTC
abundance: few; d_gene: -; v_gene: TRBV2; j_gene: TRBJ1-5; CDR3aa: CASSEEGRQPQHF; CDR3nt: TGTGCCAGCAGTGAAGAGGGAAGACAGCCCCAGCATTTT
abundance: many; d_gene: -; v_gene: TRBV7-2; j_gene: TRBJ2-3; CDR3aa: CASSLVFGLVYF; CDR3nt: TGTGCCAGCAGCTTAGTTTTTGGGTTAGTGTATTTT
abundance: -; d_gene: -; v_gene: TRBV20-1; j_gene: TRBJ2-3; CDR3aa: CSAPPVSVTQYF; CDR3nt: TGCAGTGCTCCACCCGTGTCGGTTACGCAGTATTTT
abundance: few; d_gene: -; v_gene: TRBV27; j_gene: TRBJ2-7; CDR3aa: CASGRSPLEQYF; CDR3nt: TGTGCCAGCGGCAGAAGCCCTCTCGAGCAGTACTTC
abundance: -; d_gene: -; v_gene: TRBV24-1; j_gene: TRBJ2-6; CDR3aa: CATGGHGANVLTF; CDR3nt: TGTGCCACCGGGGGACATGGGGCCAACGTCCTGACTTTC
abundance: many; d_gene: -; v_gene: TRBV7-2; j_gene: TRBJ2-2; CDR3aa: CASSLWAGELFF; CDR3nt: TGTGCCAGCAGCTTATGGGCCGGGGAGCTGTTTTTT
abundance: many; d_gene: -; v_gene: TRBV7-6; j_gene: TRBJ2-7; CDR3aa: CASSSSGKSYEQYF; CDR3nt: TGTGCCAGCAGCTCCTCGGGCAAGTCCTACGAGCAGTACTTC
abundance: -; d_gene: -; v_gene: TRBV28; j_gene: TRBJ1-1; CDR3aa: CASWTRGGGRGGTEAFF; CDR3nt: TGTGCCAGCTGGACCCGGGGAGGGGGGCGAGGCGGTACTGAAGCTTTCTTT
abundance: few; d_gene: -; v_gene: TRBV6-5; j_gene: TRBJ2-4; CDR3aa: CASSYSREDIQYF; CDR3nt: TGTGCCAGCAGTTACTCCAGGGAGGACATTCAGTACTTC
abundance: -; d_gene: TRBD1; v_gene: TRBV28; j_gene: TRBJ1-1; CDR3aa: CASIFGDRDTEAFF; CDR3nt: TGTGCCAGCATTTTTGGGGACAGAGACACTGAAGCTTTCTTT
abundance: few; d_gene: -; v_gene: TRBV4-1; j_gene: TRBJ2-1; CDR3aa: CASSLRGADEQFF; CDR3nt: TGCGCCAGCAGCCTCAGGGGGGCTGATGAGCAGTTCTTC
abundance: -; d_gene: TRBD2; v_gene: TRBV7-9; j_gene: TRBJ2-1; CDR3aa: CASSRGGAIDEQFF; CDR3nt: TGTGCCAGCAGCCGCGGGGGGGCCATAGATGAGCAGTTCTTC
abundance: many; d_gene: -; v_gene: TRBV7-8; j_gene: TRBJ2-7; CDR3aa: CASSPSTGTLYEQYF; CDR3nt: TGTGCCAGCAGTCCATCTACAGGGACCCTCTACGAGCAGTACTTC
abundance: -; d_gene: -; v_gene: TRBV10-1; j_gene: TRBJ2-7; CDR3aa: CANPFEQYF; CDR3nt: TGCGCCAATCCCTTCGAGCAGTACTTC
abundance: -; d_gene: -; v_gene: TRBV3-1; j_gene: TRBJ1-3; CDR3aa: CASSQGQGNTIYF; CDR3nt: TGTGCCAGCAGCCAAGGTCAAGGAAACACCATATATTTT
abundance: many; d_gene: TRBD1; v_gene: TRBV19; j_gene: TRBJ1-5; CDR3aa: CASSTGTGVYSNQPQHF; CDR3nt: TGTGCCAGTAGCACCGGGACAGGGGTATATAGCAATCAGCCCCAGCATTTT
abundance: many; d_gene: TRBD1; v_gene: TRBV24-1; j_gene: TRBJ2-1; CDR3aa: CATSEAGTGDYNEQFF; CDR3nt: TGTGCCACCAGTGAGGCCGGGACAGGGGATTACAATGAGCAGTTCTTC
abundance: many; d_gene: -; v_gene: TRBV28; j_gene: TRBJ2-5; CDR3aa: CASSSTGYQETQYF; CDR3nt: TGTGCCAGCAGTTCTACAGGGTACCAAGAGACCCAGTACTTC
abundance: many; d_gene: -; v_gene: TRBV15; j_gene: TRBJ1-1; CDR3aa: CATSRVVGMNTEAFF; CDR3nt: TGTGCCACCAGCAGAGTAGTGGGAATGAACACTGAAGCTTTCTTT
abundance: -; d_gene: -; v_gene: TRBV12-3/TRBV12-4; j_gene: TRBJ1-2; CDR3aa: CASSLGEADGYTF; CDR3nt: TGTGCCAGCAGTCTGGGGGAGGCGGATGGCTACACCTTC